This T cell receptor (beta chain) was documented in a study of blood T cell repertoires in COVID-19. Study at large: Researchers got acute and convalescent COVID-19 samples from the United States, Italy and Spain. T cells, B-cell-depleted T cells, or PBMCs supplied cDNA or gDNA.

Methods used by the authors: Reference gene primer amplification in the assay estimated nucleated cell counts. Libraries were prepared by immunoSEQ multiplex PCR; TCRdb keeps only in-frame clonotypes and omits some of them. That table supplies the V and J calls and clone size; D and trimming were determined from the DNA. Altogether 97,000 or so clones are present, roughly 92% being singletons, with the ten largest covering approximately 2%. Trimming left V 3 bases short and J 6 bases short, with 10 bases between. The germline CDR1 and CDR2 sequences are LNHDA and SQIVND (reference sequence). The CDR3 is 13 amino acids. Patients in Seattle were enrolled during active infection, then followed longitudinally.

The chain combines TRBV19 with TRBJ2-3; possible D gene TRBD1, 6 bases. The receptor was derived from a woman in her forties or fifties with COVID-19, enrolled during active disease. The material sequenced was peripheral blood. The CDR3 loop reads CASSMGAPDTQYF. DNA of the CDR3: TGTGCCAGTAGTATGGGGGCACCCGATACGCAGTATTTT.